This T cell receptor (beta chain) was captured by sequencing in a study of blood T cell repertoires in COVID-19. Clones were sequenced by immunoSEQ multiplex PCR, and TCRdb holds only the in-frame ones, with some missing. Altogether over 150,000 clones are present, more than 65% being singletons, with the ten largest covering about 10%. Germline V gene sequence: CDR1 MNHEY, CDR2 SVGAGI. V lost 10 bases to trimming and J lost 9 bases, with 13 bases between them. The CDR3 is 12 residues long. The TCR comes from an elderly woman with active or convalescent COVID-19. Sequencing input: peripheral blood. The V and J genes are TRBV6-5 and TRBJ1-6, with D unresolved. The CDR3 sequence: CATELSGSPLHF. CDR3 in DNA: TGTGCCACGGAATTATCGGGTTCACCCCTCCACTTT.